This T cell receptor beta chain emerged from a study of cytomegalovirus exposure and HLA in healthy donors. Study observations and caveats: Certain sequence variants were highly shared and formed a cluster, and this cluster was likely a sequencing artifact. The listing of roughly 160 TCR beta chains classed them as cytomegalovirus-associated.

The donors comprised healthy bone marrow donors. Note on this clone: Its antigen is currently unknown.

Vbeta (60) and Jbeta (13) primers were used in the PCR. Method: immunoSEQ multiplex PCR; TCRdb's copy keeps in-frame clones and lacks some. The sample lists some 200,000 clones, 81% occurring once. Germline assignment: CDR1 SGHTA and CDR2 FQGNSA. The CDR3 length is 14 residues. Trimming left V 1 base short and J 4 bases short, with 7 bases between. The receptor's source is a man aged 50 or older in good health and CMV-seronegative. Sample: PBMCs. The V and J genes are TRBV7-2 and TRBJ2-2, with D possibly matching TRBD2 (5 bases). CDR3 nucleotides: TGTGCCAGCAGCTTAGAGGGAGTCACCGGGGAGCTGTTTTTT. Its translation: CASSLEGVTGELFF.